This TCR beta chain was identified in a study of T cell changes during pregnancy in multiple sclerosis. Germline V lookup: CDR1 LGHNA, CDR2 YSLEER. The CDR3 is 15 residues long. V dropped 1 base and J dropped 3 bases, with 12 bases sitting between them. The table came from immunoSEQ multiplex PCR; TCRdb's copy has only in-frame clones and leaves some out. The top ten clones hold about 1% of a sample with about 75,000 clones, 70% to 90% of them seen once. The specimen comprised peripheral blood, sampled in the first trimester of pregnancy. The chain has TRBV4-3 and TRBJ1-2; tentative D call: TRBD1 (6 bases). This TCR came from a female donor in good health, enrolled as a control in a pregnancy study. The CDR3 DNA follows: TGCGCCAGCAGCCAAGCCAGGGGCGCATACTATGGCTACACCTTC. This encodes CASSQARGAYYGYTF.